The 21 T cell receptor beta chains given below trace back to one sample, sequenced in a study of cytomegalovirus exposure and HLA in healthy donors. The PCR ran on 60 Vbeta and 13 Jbeta primers. TCRdb's table, derived via immunoSEQ multiplex PCR, lists solely in-frame clones and lacks some. The sample carries under 200,000 clones, 82% recorded once. Sequences were obtained from PBMCs. Every receptor here comes from a girl aged 2 to 9 in good health and CMV-seropositive.

V and J are TRBV5-6 and TRBJ2-7; tentative D call: TRBD1 (5 bases). Per the germline V gene, CDR1 is SGHDT and CDR2 is YYEEEE. The CDR3 has 14 residues. V lost 0 bases, J lost 4 bases, and 11 bases lay in between. DNA of the CDR3: TGTGCCAGCAGCTTGGTAGACAGCTATTACGAGCAGTACTTC. This codes for CASSLVDSYYEQYF.

Here the CDR3 reads CASSFVTAGSPYEQYF. The CDR3 DNA reads as TGTGCCAGCAGTTTCGTTACGGCGGGATCCCCTTACGAGCAGTACTTC. J is TRBJ2-7 and V is TRBV27; D possibly corresponds to TRBD2 (6 bases). This CDR3 comprises 16 residues. Trimming stripped 3 bases from V and 4 bases from J, with 19 bases between. Per germline, CDR1 MNHEY and CDR2 SMNVEV (reference sequence).

The chain has TRBV6-5 and TRBJ2-3, with 8 bases matching TRBD2. J gave up 1 base and V 7 bases, and 4 bases lay outside the gene matches. The CDR3 has 14 amino acids. The germline V gene encodes CDR1 MNHEY and CDR2 SVGAGI. The chain's CDR3 is CASNTLAGTDTQYF. The CDR3 bases are TGTGCCAGCAACACACTAGCGGGCACAGATACGCAGTATTTT.

The chain carries TRBV4-1 and TRBJ2-2, with 10 positions matching TRBD2. J gave up 7 bases and V 1 base, and 9 bases lay outside the gene matches. The length of the CDR3 is 17 residues. The germline CDR1 and CDR2 sequences are MGHRA and YSYEKL. This chain's CDR3 is CASSQGVLAGAGGELFF. The DNA for the CDR3 is TGCGCCAGCAGCCAAGGCGTCCTAGCGGGAGCGGGCGGGGAGCTGTTTTTT.

This chain joins TRBV28 and TRBJ2-1, with 7 nucleotides matching TRBD1. CDR3 length equals 15 residues. From germline, CDR1 is MDHEN and CDR2 SYDVKM. The V segment lost 8 bases and the J segment 2 bases; nucleotides outside the gene matches: 9. The chain's CDR3 is CASSQGESTYNEQFF. As DNA, the CDR3 is TGTGCCAGCTCCCAGGGGGAATCAACCTACAATGAGCAGTTCTTC.

The V gene is TRBV5-1, the J gene TRBJ1-2; perhaps TRBD1 as D (6 bases). Trimming removed 0 bases at V and 8 bases at J, with 14 bases between. Germline-derived CDR1 and CDR2 are SGHRS and YFSETQ. The CDR3 is 14 residues long. CDR3 in amino acids: CASSLAMEGGGYTF. The CDR3 DNA reads as TGCGCCAGCAGCTTGGCCATGGAAGGGGGAGGCTACACCTTC.

V usage is TRBV27 and J usage is TRBJ2-5; TRBD2 aligns across 10 bases. Germline trimming cut 5 bases from V and 2 bases from J; bases unmatched to any gene: 2. Germline V lookup: CDR1 MNHEY, CDR2 SMNVEV (reference sequence). The CDR3 runs 14 residues. DNA for the CDR3: TGTGCCAGCAGTAGACTAGCGGGTCAAGAGACCCAGTACTTC. It is translated as CASSRLAGQETQYF.

This clone was detected only a few times. The V gene is TRBV10-1, the J gene TRBJ1-3; 9 bases agree with TRBD1. The CDR3 contains 18 residues. Germline-derived CDR1 and CDR2 are WNHNN and SYGVQD (reference sequence). Trimming removed 5 bases from V and 2 bases from J; junction bases left unmatched: 13. The DNA for the CDR3 is TGCGCCAGCAGTCCGGACAGGGGAACACGGGACACTGGAAACACCATATATTTT. Residues: CASSPDRGTRDTGNTIYF.

This chain joins TRBV5-4 and TRBJ2-3; TRBD2 aligns across 10 bases. The ends lost 4 bases at V and 5 bases at J; junction bases unmatched: 7. From germline, CDR1 is SGHNT and CDR2 YYREEE (reference sequence). The CDR3 extends over 15 amino acids. The CDR3 reads CASSPTGLAIDTQYF. CDR3 sequence (DNA): TGTGCCAGCAGCCCGACGGGACTAGCGATAGATACGCAGTATTTT.

The V and J genes are TRBV4-2 and TRBJ2-7, with unresolved D. Germline V gene sequence: CDR1 LGHNA, CDR2 YNFKEQ. V was cut by 1 base and J by 2 bases, with 12 bases left in between. This CDR3 spans 15 amino acids. As DNA, the CDR3 is TGTGCCAGCAGCCAAGGCTCAGTTGCACCCTACGAGCAGTACTTC. This codes for CASSQGSVAPYEQYF.

This chain connects TRBV20-1 to TRBJ1-5, with a weak D call TRBD1 (5 bases). V was trimmed by 6 bases and J by 5 bases, leaving 8 bases between them. Germline-derived CDR1 and CDR2 are DFQATT and SNEGSKA (reference sequence). CDR3 length: 11 residues. The CDR3 DNA reads TGCAGTGCCGTAGGGGATCAGCCCCAGCATTTT. Amino acid sequence: CSAVGDQPQHF.

This sequence joins TRBV1 and TRBJ2-1; no check of the table's D call, TRBD2, against the DNA was made. TRBV1 is a listed pseudogene. CDR3 length equals 14 residues. The CDR3 region has the DNA TGCACCAGCAGCGGGAGGGGACGTCACAATGAGCAGTTCTTC. Its translation is CTSSGRGRHNEQFF.

The J gene is TRBJ1-1, the V gene TRBV2; maybe TRBD1 (6 bases). The V end lost 5 bases, the J end lost 7 bases, and 11 bases lay between the germline ends. The germline gives CDR1 SNHLY, CDR2 FYNNEI. The CDR3 is made up of 12 amino acids. The CDR3 nucleotides are TGTGCCAGCAGTCTTCGCAGGGGTGAAGCTTTCTTT. This codes for CASSLRRGEAFF.

The genes are TRBV7-9 and TRBJ2-3; 7 bases agree with TRBD1. The V gene end was trimmed by 3 bases and the J gene end by 1 base; junction bases not matched to a gene: 1. Germline loops: CDR1 SEHNR, CDR2 FQNEAQ (reference sequence). This CDR3 contains 14 residues. The CDR3 reads CASSFGTGTDTQYF. The CDR3 nucleotides are TGTGCCAGCAGCTTCGGGACAGGCACAGATACGCAGTATTTT. The full variable domain, rest sourced from reference TRBV7-9 and TRBJ2-3, is DTGVSQNPRHKITKRGQNVTFRCDPISEHNRLYWYRQTLGQGPEFLTYFQNEAQLEKSRLLSDRFSAERPKGSFSTLEIQRTEQGDSAMYLCASSFGTGTDTQYFGPGTRLTVL.

This clone was seen only a few times. The chain employs TRBV5-1 and TRBJ2-2, with 9 bases lining up with TRBD2. Trimming took 0 bases from V and 6 from J; bases not matched to a gene: 3. There are 15 residues in the CDR3. Germline V CDR1 and CDR2: SGHRS, YFSETQ. The CDR3 bases are TGCGCCAGCAGCTTGGTGTTAGCGGGAGCCGGGGAGCTGTTTTTT. Translating gives CASSLVLAGAGELFF.

This clone has a single count. This chain joins TRBV27 and TRBJ2-7; the D is unclear. CDR3 length: 15 residues. Germline V gene sequence: CDR1 MNHEY, CDR2 SMNVEV (reference sequence). Trimming cost V 5 bases and J 3 bases, with 17 bases left between them. Written as DNA, the CDR3 is TGTGCCAGCAGTCCGGGTTTTGGTTTACGCTACGAGCAGTACTTC. It specifies CASSPGFGLRYEQYF.

This sequence joins TRBV28 and TRBJ2-6; TRBD1 matches 8 bases. The CDR3 is 17 amino acids. CDR1 MDHEN and CDR2 SYDVKM come from the germline V gene. V shed 3 bases and J 4 bases; nucleotides not matched to a gene: 8. CDR3 nucleotides: TGTGCCAGCAGTTTTCTTTACAGGGGGAACGGGGCCAACGTCCTGACTTTC. This codes for CASSFLYRGNGANVLTF.

This clone has a handful of counts. The chain links TRBV7-9 to TRBJ2-7, with 9 bases identical to TRBD2. CDR1 and CDR2 (germline): SEHNR, FQNEAQ (reference sequence). V dropped 5 bases and J dropped 2; count of bases not matched to a gene: 1. The length of the CDR3 is 13 residues. CDR3 sequence: CASSRTSAYEQYF. The DNA of the CDR3 is TGTGCCAGCAGCCGGACTAGCGCCTACGAGCAGTACTTC.

This clone was counted a few times. The chain has TRBV9 and TRBJ2-3, with 8 bases that match TRBD2. V lost 3 bases to trimming and J lost 0 bases; unmatched junction nucleotides: 12. Germline loops: CDR1 SGDLS, CDR2 YYNGEE. This CDR3 contains 18 residues. This chain's CDR3 is CASSGRTSLAASTDTQYF. The CDR3 DNA reads as TGTGCCAGCAGCGGCAGGACTTCACTAGCGGCCAGCACAGATACGCAGTATTTT.

The chain links TRBV12-5 to TRBJ2-3; TRBD2 is a possible D gene (6 bases). The CDR3 has 16 residues. V was pared by 3 bases and J by 4 bases, with 17 bases between. From germline, CDR1 is LGHNT and CDR2 FRNRAP. In DNA form, the CDR3 reads TGTGCTAGTGGTTTTCGACGACCGGGGGTCTCAGATACGCAGTATTTT. Translation gives CASGFRRPGVSDTQYF.

The chain links TRBV4-1 to TRBJ1-5, with D perhaps TRBD1 (5 bases). Trimming removed 4 bases from V and 7 bases from J, with 23 bases in between. CDR1 and CDR2 (germline): MGHRA, YSYEKL. This CDR3 is 17 amino acids long. CDR3 sequence reads: CASSPREDVRGKQPQHF. The DNA for the CDR3 is TGCGCCAGCAGCCCTCGGGAAGACGTACGGGGGAAGCAGCCCCAGCATTTT.